The TCR beta chain described here comes from a study of shared clonotypes between healthy human individuals. Study-level information: Researchers drew samples from a couple of women and a few men aged 18 to 49. Study conclusions and caveats: The generation probabilities recorded for non-shared clonotypes fell below those of clonotypes shared by all four donors.

The CDR3 has 15 amino acids. The J segment lost 1 base and the V segment lost 4 bases, leaving 7 bases of the junction unmatched. Germline values: CDR1 SGHRS, CDR2 YFSETQ. Several immunoSEQ plates held equal portions of the genomic DNA taken from each subset. TCRdb's copy holds only in-frame clones and misses some; the assay was immunoSEQ multiplex PCR. The data show approximately 700,000 clones, with approximately 73% seen just once and around 1.8% held by the top ten. As regards this clone: The target antigen is unknown.

The donor cohort consisted entirely of Caucasian adults residing in Nashville, Tennessee. V gene TRBV5-1 combines with J gene TRBJ2-7; 8 bases line up with TRBD2. The clonotype comes from a woman aged 25 to 45 in good health. Sequencing was performed on memory CD4+ T cells sorted from blood. The subset denotes: CD45RA-negative fraction. The CDR3 sequence: CASSPTSGISYEQYF. DNA for the CDR3: TGCGCCAGCAGCCCAACTAGCGGTATTTCCTACGAGCAGTACTTC.